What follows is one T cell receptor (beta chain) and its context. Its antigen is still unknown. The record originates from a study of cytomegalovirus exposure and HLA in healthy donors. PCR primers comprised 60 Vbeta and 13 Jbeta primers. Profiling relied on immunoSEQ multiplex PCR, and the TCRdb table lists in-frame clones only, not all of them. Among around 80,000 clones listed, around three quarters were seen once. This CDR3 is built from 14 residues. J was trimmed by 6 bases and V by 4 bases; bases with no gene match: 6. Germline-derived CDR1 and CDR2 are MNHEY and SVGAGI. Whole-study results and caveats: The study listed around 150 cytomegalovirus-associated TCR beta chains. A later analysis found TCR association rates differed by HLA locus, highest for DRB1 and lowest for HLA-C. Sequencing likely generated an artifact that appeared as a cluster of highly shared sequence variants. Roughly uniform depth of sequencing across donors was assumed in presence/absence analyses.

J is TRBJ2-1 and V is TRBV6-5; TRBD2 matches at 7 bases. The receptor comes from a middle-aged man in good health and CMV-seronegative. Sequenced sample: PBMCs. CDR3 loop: CASSWRERVNEQFF. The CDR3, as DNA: TGTGCCAGCAGTTGGCGGGAGAGAGTCAATGAGCAGTTCTTC.